The clone carrying this T cell receptor beta chain was recorded at least ten times. Antigen unknown. Coverage ceases 3 residues before the CDR3 finishes, and the germline J gene fills in the end. Diagnosis required reduced IgG, IgA and/or IgM with specific antibody deficiency. Trimming removed 5 bases from V and 7 bases from J, with 14 bases in between. The germline gives CDR1 GTSNPN, CDR2 SVGIG (reference sequence). The CDR3 has 12 residues. The table came from immunoSEQ multiplex PCR; TCRdb's copy has only in-frame clones and leaves some out. The sample includes around 21,000 clones, none of them occurring once. The source of the sample is a study of T cell clonality in common variable immunodeficiency. Overall study findings and caveats: Common variable immunodeficiency TCR beta sequences reportedly had fewer deletions and N-nucleotide insertions.

The rearrangement links TRBV30 to TRBJ1-2; D unclear. The sequence came from a human donor with common variable immunodeficiency. The material sequenced was peripheral blood mononuclear cells. Incomplete CDR3 DNA: TGTGCCTGGCAAACACCCCGGGGTGGC. It encodes CAWQTPRGG. The full CDR3 is CAWQTPRGGYTF.